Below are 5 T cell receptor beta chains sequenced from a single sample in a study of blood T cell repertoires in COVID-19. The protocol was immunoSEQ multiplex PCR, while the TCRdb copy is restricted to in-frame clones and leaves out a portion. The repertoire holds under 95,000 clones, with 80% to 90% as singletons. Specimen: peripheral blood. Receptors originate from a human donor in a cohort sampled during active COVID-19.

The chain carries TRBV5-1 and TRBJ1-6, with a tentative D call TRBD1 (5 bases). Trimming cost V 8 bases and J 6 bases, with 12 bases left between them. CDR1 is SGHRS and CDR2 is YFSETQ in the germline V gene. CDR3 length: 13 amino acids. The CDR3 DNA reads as TGCGCCAGTCCTCGACAGTCTAATTCACCCCTCCACTTT. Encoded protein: CASPRQSNSPLHF.

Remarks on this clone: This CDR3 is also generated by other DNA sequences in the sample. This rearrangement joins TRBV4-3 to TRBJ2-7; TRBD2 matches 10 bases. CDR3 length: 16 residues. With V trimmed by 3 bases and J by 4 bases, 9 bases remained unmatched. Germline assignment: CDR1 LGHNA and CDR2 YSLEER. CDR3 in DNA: TGCGCCAGCAGCCAGGATCTAGCGGGGGCTTCTTACGAGCAGTACTTC. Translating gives CASSQDLAGASYEQYF.

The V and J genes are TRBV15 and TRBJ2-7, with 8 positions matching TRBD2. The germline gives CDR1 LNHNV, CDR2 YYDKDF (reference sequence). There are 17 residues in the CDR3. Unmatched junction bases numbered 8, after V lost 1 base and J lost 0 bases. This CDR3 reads CATSRVVGAGGSYEQYF. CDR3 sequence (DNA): TGTGCCACCAGCAGAGTAGTGGGGGCGGGGGGCTCCTACGAGCAGTACTTC.

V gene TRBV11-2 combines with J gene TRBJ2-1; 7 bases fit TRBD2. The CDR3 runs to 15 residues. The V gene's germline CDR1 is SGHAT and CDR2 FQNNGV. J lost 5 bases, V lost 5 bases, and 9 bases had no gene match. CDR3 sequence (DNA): TGTGCCAGCAGCCCCCGCCTAGCGGCTAACAATGAGCAGTTCTTC. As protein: CASSPRLAANNEQFF.

The CDR3 bases are TGTGCCAGCAGTGTGGTGCGAGGGCTGGCCGGGGAGCTGTTTTTT. As protein: CASSVVRGLAGELFF. This rearrangement joins TRBV2 to TRBJ2-2; D may be TRBD2 (5 bases). Per the germline V gene, CDR1 is SNHLY and CDR2 is FYNNEI. V was cut by 4 bases and J by 6 bases, with 15 bases left in between. The CDR3 totals 15 residues.